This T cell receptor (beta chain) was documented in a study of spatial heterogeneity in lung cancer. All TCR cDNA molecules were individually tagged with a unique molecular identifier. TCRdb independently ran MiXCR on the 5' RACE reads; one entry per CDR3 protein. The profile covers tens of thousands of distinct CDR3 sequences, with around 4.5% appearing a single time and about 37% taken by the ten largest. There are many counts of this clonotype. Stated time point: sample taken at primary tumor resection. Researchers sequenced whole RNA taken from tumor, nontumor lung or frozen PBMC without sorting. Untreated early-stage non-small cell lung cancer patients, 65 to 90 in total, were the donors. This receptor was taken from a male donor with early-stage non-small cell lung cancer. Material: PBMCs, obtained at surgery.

This chain's CDR3 is CASSRDYLLDEQYF. The CDR3 region has the DNA TGTGCCAGCAGTCGGGACTACCTCCTGGACGAGCAGTACTTC. The V call is TRBV6-5, the J call TRBJ2-7, with TRBD2 identical over 7 bases. Germline values: CDR1 MNHEY, CDR2 SVGAGI. The CDR3 runs 14 residues. The trim removed 5 bases at V and 5 bases at J, leaving 9 bases unmatched.